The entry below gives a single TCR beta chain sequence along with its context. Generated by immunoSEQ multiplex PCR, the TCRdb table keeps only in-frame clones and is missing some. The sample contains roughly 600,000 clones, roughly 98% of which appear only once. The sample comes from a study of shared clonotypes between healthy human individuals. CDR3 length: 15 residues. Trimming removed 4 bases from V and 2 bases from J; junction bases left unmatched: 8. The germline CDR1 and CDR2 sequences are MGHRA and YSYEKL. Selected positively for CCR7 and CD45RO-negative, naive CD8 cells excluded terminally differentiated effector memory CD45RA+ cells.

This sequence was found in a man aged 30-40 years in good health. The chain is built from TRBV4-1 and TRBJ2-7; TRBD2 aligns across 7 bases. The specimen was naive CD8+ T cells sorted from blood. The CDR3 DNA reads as TGCGCCAGCAGCCTTCATTGGGAGGGCGCCTACGAGCAGTACTTC. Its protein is CASSLHWEGAYEQYF.